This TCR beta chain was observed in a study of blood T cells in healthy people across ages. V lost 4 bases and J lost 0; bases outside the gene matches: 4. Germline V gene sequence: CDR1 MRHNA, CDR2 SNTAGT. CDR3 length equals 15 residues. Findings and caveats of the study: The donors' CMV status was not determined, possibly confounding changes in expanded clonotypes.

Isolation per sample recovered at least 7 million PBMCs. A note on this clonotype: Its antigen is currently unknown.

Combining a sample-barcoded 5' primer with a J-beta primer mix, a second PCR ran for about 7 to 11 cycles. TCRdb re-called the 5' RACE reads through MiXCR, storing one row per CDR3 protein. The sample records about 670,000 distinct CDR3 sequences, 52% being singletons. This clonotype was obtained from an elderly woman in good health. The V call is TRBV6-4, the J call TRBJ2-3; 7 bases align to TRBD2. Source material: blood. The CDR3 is CASSGTAGSTDTQYF. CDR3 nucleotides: TGTGCCAGCAGTGGAACAGCGGGGAGCACAGATACGCAGTATTTT.